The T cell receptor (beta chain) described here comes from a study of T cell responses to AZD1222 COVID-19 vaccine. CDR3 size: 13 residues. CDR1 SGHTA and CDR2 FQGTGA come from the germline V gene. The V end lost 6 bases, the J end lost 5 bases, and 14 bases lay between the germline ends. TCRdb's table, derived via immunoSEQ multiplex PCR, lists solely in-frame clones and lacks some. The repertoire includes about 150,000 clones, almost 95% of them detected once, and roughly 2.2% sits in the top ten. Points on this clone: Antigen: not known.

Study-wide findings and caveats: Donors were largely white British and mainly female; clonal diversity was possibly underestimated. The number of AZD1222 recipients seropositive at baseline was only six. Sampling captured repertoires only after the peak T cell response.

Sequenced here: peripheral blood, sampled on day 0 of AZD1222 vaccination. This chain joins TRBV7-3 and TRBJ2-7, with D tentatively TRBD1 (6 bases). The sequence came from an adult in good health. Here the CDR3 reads CASRQGGGHEQYF. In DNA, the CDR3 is TGTGCCAGCAGACAGGGCGGAGGCCACGAGCAGTACTTC.